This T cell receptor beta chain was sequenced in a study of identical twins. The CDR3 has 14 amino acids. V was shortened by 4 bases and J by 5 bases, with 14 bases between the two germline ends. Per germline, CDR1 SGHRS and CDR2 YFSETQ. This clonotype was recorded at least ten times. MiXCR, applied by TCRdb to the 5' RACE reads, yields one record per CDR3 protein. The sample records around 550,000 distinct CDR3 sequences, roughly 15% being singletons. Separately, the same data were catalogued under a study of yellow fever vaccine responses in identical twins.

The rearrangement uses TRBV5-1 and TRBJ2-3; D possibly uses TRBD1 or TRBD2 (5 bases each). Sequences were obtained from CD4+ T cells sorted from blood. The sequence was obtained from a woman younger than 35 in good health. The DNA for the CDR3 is TGCGCCAGCAGCGCCTCGAGGGGCGGAGATACGCAGTATTTT. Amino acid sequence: CASSASRGGDTQYF.